Below, 28 T cell receptor beta chains from the same sample are listed, as sequenced in a study of OX40 agonist ivuxolimab in advanced cancers. Preparation of the library involved the immunoSEQ multiplex PCR assay. TCRdb obtained this table from immuneACCESS and retained in-frame rearrangements with V and J assigned. These tables miss some clones; where compared with another copy, unresolved V genes account for less than half of the shortfall, and the remainder is unexplained. Counted in this sample were nearly 80,000 clones; around 91% of them appeared once. Around 0.34% of the sample rests with the top ten. Sequenced material: CD4+ or CD8+ T cells sorted from blood, taken in a trial of the OX40 agonist ivuxolimab. The receptors were sampled from an adult with an advanced solid tumor such as melanoma, head and neck, liver or kidney cancer.

The chain carries TRBV29-1 and TRBJ1-2, with 10 bases fitting TRBD1. The V gene's germline CDR1 is SQVTM and CDR2 ANQGSEA. V lost 7 bases and J lost 4; bases outside the gene matches: 6. The CDR3 is made up of 13 amino acids. The CDR3 spells CSGDRGGSYGYTF. For the CDR3, the DNA is TGCAGCGGGGACAGGGGTGGTAGCTATGGCTACACCTTC. Supplemented by reference TRBV29-1 and TRBJ1-2, the full variable domain reads SAVISQKPSRDICQRGTSLTIQCQVDSQVTMMFWYRQQPGQSLTLIATANQGSEATYESGFVIDKFPISRPNLTFSTLTVSNMSPEDSSIYLCSGDRGGSYGYTFGSGTRLTVV.

V usage is TRBV4-1 and J usage is TRBJ2-1; TRBD2 matches 11 bases. The V gene end was trimmed by 2 bases and the J gene end by 7 bases; junction bases not matched to a gene: 7. The CDR3 contains 16 residues. Germline V gene lookup returns CDR1 MGHRA and CDR2 YSYEKL. Written as DNA, the CDR3 is TGCGCCAGCAGCCAACATACGGGACTAGCGGTAAATGAGCAGTTCTTC. The encoded protein is CASSQHTGLAVNEQFF.

This chain joins TRBV19 and TRBJ2-1, with TRBD1 matching 9 bases. V lost 5 bases, J lost 4 bases, and 9 bases stayed unmatched. This CDR3 contains 16 residues. Germline values: CDR1 LNHDA, CDR2 SQIVND (reference sequence). The DNA of the CDR3 is TGTGCCAGTAGTGTCGAGACAGGGGGGTTGTACAATGAGCAGTTCTTC. It yields the protein CASSVETGGLYNEQFF.

This chain joins TRBV6-1 and TRBJ1-2; 7 bases fit TRBD1. The CDR3 contains 14 residues. V lost 6 bases and J lost 3; bases outside the gene matches: 7. Germline V CDR1 and CDR2: MNHNS, SASEGT. The DNA of the CDR3 is TGTGCCAGCAGCCGACAGGGCCCCGACTATGGCTACACCTTC. Protein sequence: CASSRQGPDYGYTF.

This clone was counted once. The rearrangement uses TRBV19 and TRBJ1-6; D gene unclear. CDR3 length equals 14 residues. Trimming shortened V by 5 bases and J by 6 bases, and 11 bases separated the two germline ends. Germline V lookup: CDR1 LNHDA, CDR2 SQIVND (reference sequence). The CDR3 DNA reads as TGTGCCAGTAGTCAGTACCCGGGTAATTCACCCCTCCACTTT. Translating gives CASSQYPGNSPLHF.

The chain combines TRBV7-2 with TRBJ1-4; D call uncertain. Per the germline V gene, CDR1 is SGHTA and CDR2 is FQGNSA. CDR3 length: 13 residues. Trimming took 5 bases from V and 5 from J, leaving 9 bases between them. CDR3 sequence (DNA): TGTGCCAGCAGCCTCCGTAGGAATGAAAAACTGTTTTTT. Amino acids: CASSLRRNEKLFF.

The chain has TRBV18 and TRBJ2-2; 10 nucleotides align to TRBD1. The CDR3 covers 15 residues. Trimming cost V 7 bases and J 6 bases; bases outside gene matches: 8. In germline, CDR1 is KGHSH, CDR2 LQKENI. This CDR3 reads CASCSGTGVAGELFF. In DNA form, the CDR3 reads TGTGCCAGCTGTTCCGGGACAGGGGTCGCCGGGGAGCTGTTTTTT.

This chain links TRBV7-8 with TRBJ1-2; TRBD1 matches 10 bases. This CDR3 has 15 residues. After removal of 8 bases from V and 6 bases from J, the junction contained 12 bases not matched to a gene. Looked up from germline, CDR1 is SGHVS and CDR2 is FQNEAQ. The CDR3 protein is CASSGMGQGINGYTF. The CDR3 region has the DNA TGTGCCAGCTCTGGGATGGGACAGGGGATCAATGGCTACACCTTC.

V usage is TRBV2 and J usage is TRBJ2-2; no clear D gene. Trimming took off 6 bases at V and 2 bases at J, with 10 bases between the two ends. CDR1 is SNHLY and CDR2 is FYNNEI in the germline V gene. The length of the CDR3 is 14 residues. The DNA of the CDR3 is TGTGCCAGCAGGTATCCCAGAAACACCGGGGAGCTGTTTTTT. It encodes CASRYPRNTGELFF.

The chain is built from TRBV21-1 and TRBJ2-1. TRBV21-1 is a pseudogene. The CDR3 loop spans 16 amino acids. Written as DNA, the CDR3 is TGTGCCAGCAGCAAAGTGGACGGCCGCTCCTACAATGAGCAGTTCTTC. Amino acids: CASSKVDGRSYNEQFF.

The chain has TRBV5-1 and TRBJ1-5; weak D call: TRBD1 (6 bases). Trimming took off 5 bases at V and 0 bases at J, with 12 bases between the two ends. This CDR3 has 15 amino acids. The germline V gene has CDR1 SGHRS and CDR2 YFSETQ. The CDR3 region has the DNA TGCGCCAGCAGAGTGGACAGTAATAGCAATCAGCCCCAGCATTTT. Residues: CASRVDSNSNQPQHF.

The rearrangement links TRBV10-2 to TRBJ1-1, with D hard to call. The CDR3 sequence is 14 residues long. Germline CDR1 and CDR2: WSHSY and SAAADI. V dropped 3 bases and J dropped 1 base, with 9 bases sitting between them. CDR3 loop: CASSEERGNTEAFF. For the CDR3, the DNA is TGCGCCAGCAGTGAAGAGCGAGGGAACACTGAAGCTTTCTTT.

As DNA, the CDR3 is TGTGCCAGCAGGTCAGATTCCTCTGGAAACACCATATATTTT. It specifies CASRSDSSGNTIYF. The chain couples TRBV6-1 to TRBJ1-3; D gene uncertain. V was clipped by 6 bases and J by 0 bases, with 9 bases between them. This CDR3 contains 14 residues. Germline V gene sequence: CDR1 MNHNS, CDR2 SASEGT.

V and J are TRBV10-3 and TRBJ1-1; D ambiguous. This CDR3 contains 15 residues. CDR1 ENHRY and CDR2 SYGVKD come from the germline V gene. V dropped 4 bases and J dropped 6 bases, with 18 bases sitting between them. The CDR3 coding sequence is TGTGCCATCAGTGTGGGCCCCCCAGAAAGTGCTGAAGCTTTCTTT. Amino acids: CAISVGPPESAEAFF.

The chain carries TRBV5-1 and TRBJ1-3, with TRBD1 matching 8 bases. Germline V CDR1 and CDR2: SGHRS, YFSETQ. The CDR3 consists of 17 residues. V lost 4 bases and J lost 4; bases outside the gene matches: 13. The CDR3 DNA reads TGCGCCAGCAGCCCGGAATATTCACAGGGGGGAGGAAACACCATATATTTT. Protein sequence: CASSPEYSQGGGNTIYF.

This sequence joins TRBV6-5 and TRBJ2-1; D unresolved. Germline CDR1 and CDR2: MNHEY and SVGAGI. CDR3 length: 14 amino acids. V was cut by 0 bases and J by 4 bases, with 7 bases left in between. DNA of the CDR3: TGTGCCAGCAGTTACTCGAACGGTTACAATGAGCAGTTCTTC. Protein product: CASSYSNGYNEQFF.

This rearrangement joins TRBV20-1 to TRBJ2-3; D gene uncertain. There are 11 residues in the CDR3. CDR1 is DFQATT and CDR2 is SNEGSKA in the germline V gene (reference sequence). Trimming took off 1 base at V and 4 bases at J, with 3 bases between the two ends. CDR3 sequence (DNA): TGCAGTGCTAGAGTCCCAGATACGCAGTATTTT. Translated: CSARVPDTQYF.

The chain joins TRBV7-9 to TRBJ1-4, with TRBD1 matching over 9 bases. The CDR3 runs to 15 residues. Looked up from germline, CDR1 is SEHNR and CDR2 is FQNEAQ (reference sequence). Trimming at V came to 3 bases and at J to 3 bases, leaving 2 bases not matched to a gene. CDR3 loop: CASSLDRGANEKLFF. DNA of the CDR3: TGTGCCAGCAGCTTGGACAGGGGTGCTAATGAAAAACTGTTTTTT.

This chain connects TRBV6-5 to TRBJ2-4; no clear D gene. The CDR3 runs 13 residues. Germline V gene sequence: CDR1 MNHEY, CDR2 SVGAGI. Trimming removed 7 bases at V and 0 bases at J, with 7 bases between. DNA for the CDR3: TGTGCCAGCACCGAAATAGCCAAAAACATTCAGTACTTC. This gives the protein CASTEIAKNIQYF.

This chain connects TRBV10-1 to TRBJ2-1; D not resolved. The germline V gene has CDR1 WNHNN and CDR2 SYGVQD (reference sequence). The CDR3 is made up of 14 amino acids. The V end was cut by 2 bases, the J end by 5 bases, with 10 bases between. Written as DNA, the CDR3 is TGCGCCAGCAGTGAGAGGATAGACCACAATGAGCAGTTCTTC. This codes for CASSERIDHNEQFF.

The CDR3 DNA reads as TGTGCCAGCAGTTACGAGGGACAGGGGTTCGGCTACACCTTC. Amino acids: CASSYEGQGFGYTF. The gene calls are TRBV6-6 and TRBJ1-2; TRBD1 matches 10 bases. The CDR3 has 14 amino acids. Germline V gene data show CDR1 as MNHNY and CDR2 as SVGAGI (reference sequence). J gave up 8 bases and V 2 bases, and 5 bases lay outside the gene matches.

The chain links TRBV28 to TRBJ2-3; D is undetermined. CDR1 and CDR2 from the germline V gene are MDHEN and SYDVKM. The CDR3 spans 12 residues. V lost 7 bases and J 3 bases, leaving 8 bases between the germline ends. Written as DNA, the CDR3 is TGTGCCAGCAATGAACGGACAGATACGCAGTATTTT. This translates into CASNERTDTQYF.

This chain connects TRBV5-1 to TRBJ1-1; D is unclear. Germline V CDR1 and CDR2: SGHRS, YFSETQ. V dropped 7 bases and J dropped 0 bases, with 10 bases sitting between them. This CDR3 has 13 residues. The CDR3, as DNA: TGCGCCAGCGCCGGACGGCTGAACACTGAAGCTTTCTTT. It yields the protein CASAGRLNTEAFF.

V is TRBV5-1 and J is TRBJ2-2, with D unresolved. Germline assignment: CDR1 SGHRS and CDR2 YFSETQ. The CDR3 consists of 15 residues. V shed 1 base and J shed 1 base, with 8 bases lying between them. This CDR3 is CASSLPRQNTGELFF. CDR3 sequence (DNA): TGCGCCAGCAGCTTGCCCAGGCAGAACACCGGGGAGCTGTTTTTT.

DNA for the CDR3: TGTGCCAGCAGAGTCGGGGGAGAGAGCAATCAGCCCCAGCATTTT. It codes for CASRVGGESNQPQHF. The chain has TRBV6-6 and TRBJ1-5, with D possibly TRBD1 on 5 matching bases. This CDR3 region has 15 residues. Germline values: CDR1 MNHNY, CDR2 SVGAGI (reference sequence). Trimming stripped 6 bases from V and 1 base from J, with 13 bases between.

The J gene is TRBJ2-3, the V gene TRBV25-1; 9 positions match TRBD1. The CDR3 is 17 residues long. Trimming cost V 4 bases and J 0 bases; bases outside gene matches: 8. Germline CDR1 reads MGHDK; CDR2 reads SYGVNS. The CDR3 here is CASSGTATGGSTDTQYF. The CDR3 DNA is TGTGCCAGCAGTGGTACCGCGACAGGGGGTAGCACAGATACGCAGTATTTT. The full variable domain, in which reference TRBV25-1 and TRBJ2-3 provide the parts outside the CDR3, is EADIYQTPRYLVIGTGKKITLECSQTMGHDKMYWYQQDPGMELHLIHYSYGVNSTEKGDLSSESTVSRIRTEHFPLTLESARPSHTSQYLCASSGTATGGSTDTQYFGPGTRLTVL.

In the case of this clone: At one end, the junction sequence differs from germline, possibly due to a read error. This chain links TRBV5-1 with TRBJ2-2; TRBD1 aligns across 8 bases. The CDR3 is 16 residues long. The germline gives CDR1 SGHRS, CDR2 YFSETQ. CDR3 in amino acids: CASSLRTGLNNGELFF. CDR3 nucleotides: TGCGCCAGCAGCTTAAGGACAGGGCTGAACAACGGGGAGCTGTTTTTT. The full variable domain, rest sourced from reference TRBV5-1 and TRBJ2-2, is KAGVTQTPRYLIKTRGQQVTLSCSPISGHRSVSWYQQTPGQGLQFLFEYFSETQRNKGNFPGRFSGRQFSNSRSEMNVSTLELGDSALYLCASSLRTGLNNGELFFGEGSRLTVL.

The chain has TRBV14 and TRBJ1-5; D perhaps matches TRBD1 (6 bases). The V gene lost 4 bases and the J gene lost 9 bases, with 13 bases spanning the gap. The germline V gene encodes CDR1 SGHDN and CDR2 FVKESK. The CDR3 covers 13 residues. The CDR3 DNA reads TGTGCCAGCAGCCTAAACAGGGTTGGGCCCCAGCATTTT. Protein: CASSLNRVGPQHF.